This is a list of T cell receptor beta chains from one sample in a study of Graves' ophthalmopathy and Graves' hyperthyroidism. TCRdb ran MiXCR on the multiplex PCR reads and lists one entry per CDR3 protein. Counted here are about 550,000 distinct CDR3 sequences, approximately 37% occurring once; the ten biggest clones make up approximately 4.1%. Sequences were obtained from peripheral blood or thyroid tissue (not recorded which). These receptors came from an adult man with Graves' hyperthyroidism. CDR3s include the opening cysteine and the closing phenylalanine or tryptophan. D genes are given only for firm matches. The size entry is marked missing in some rows and otherwise reads once, few, many or a size class.

J,size,V,D,DNA,CDR3
TRBJ2-5,many,TRBV3-1,-,TGTGCCAGCAGCCAAGAAGGGGCAGAAGAGACCCAGTACTTC,CASSQEGAEETQYF
TRBJ1-2,many,TRBV7-9,-,TGTGCCAGCAGCGACAGTGGGTTTGGGAAGACTGTCTATGGCTACACCTTC,CASSDSGFGKTVYGYTF
TRBJ2-5,-,TRBV18,TRBD2,TGTGCCAGCTCAACGGGGGGGACTCAAGAGACCCAGTACTTC,CASSTGGTQETQYF
TRBJ1-6,many,TRBV3-1,-,TGTGCCAGCAGCCAAGCGGATTCACCCCTCCACTTT,CASSQADSPLHF
TRBJ2-2,many,TRBV19,TRBD2,TGTGCCAGCAGCCTAGCGGGGGGGCTTACGGGGGAGCTGTTTTTT,CASSLAGGLTGELFF
TRBJ2-3,few,TRBV29-1,-,TGCAGCGCTCGGGAGGGGGCAGGTGGAGATACGCAGTATTTT,CSAREGAGGDTQYF
TRBJ1-3,many,TRBV6-6,-,TGTGCCAGCAGTCCGACCCCACCAGGGTACTCTGGAAACACCATATATTTT,CASSPTPPGYSGNTIYF
TRBJ1-1,-,TRBV7-9,-,TGTGCCAGCAGCTTATTTGAGGTGGAAGCTTTCTTT,CASSLFEVEAFF
TRBJ1-4,many,TRBV7-9,-,TGTGCCAGCGGGCTAGGGATAACTAATGAAAAACTGTTTTTT,CASGLGITNEKLFF
TRBJ1-5,-,TRBV28,-,TGTGCCAGCAGTTTACGGATTCGAGTGGCTCAGCCCCAGCATTTT,CASSLRIRVAQPQHF
TRBJ1-6,-,TRBV2,-,TGTGCCAGCGAACAGGGAGGGGGGCAGCCCCTCCACTTT,CASEQGGGQPLHF
TRBJ2-5,-,TRBV7-8,-,TGTGCCAGCAGAGTGAGAGGGGTGGACCAAGAGACCCAGTACTTC,CASRVRGVDQETQYF
TRBJ1-4,-,TRBV29-1,-,TGCAGCGTTGAAACTAGCGGTGAAAAACTGTTTTTT,CSVETSGEKLFF
TRBJ1-1,few,TRBV9,-,TGTGCCAGCAGCGCTTACATAGGGAGGTTGGGCACTGAAGCTTTCTTT,CASSAYIGRLGTEAFF
TRBJ1-2,many,TRBV12-3/TRBV12-4,-,TGTGCCAGCAGTCCACACCTAGGGGGACTCTATGGCTACACCTTC,CASSPHLGGLYGYTF
TRBJ2-7,-,TRBV10-2,TRBD1,TGTGCCAGCAGTCCTTACAGGGGGGCCGCCTACGAGCAGTACTTC,CASSPYRGAAYEQYF
TRBJ2-2,-,TRBV3-1,TRBD1,TGTGCCAGCAGCCAAGATGCAGGGGGTATCGCCGGGGAGCTGTTTTTT,CASSQDAGGIAGELFF
TRBJ2-5,once,TRBV5-1,TRBD2,TGCGCCAGCAGCTTAGGACTAGCGGGAGGAGAAGAGACCCAGTACTTC,CASSLGLAGGEETQYF
TRBJ1-5,many,TRBV2,-,TGTGCCAGCAGTGTATTCCCGTCCCATCAGCCCCAGCATTTT,CASSVFPSHQPQHF
TRBJ1-2,many,TRBV7-9,-,TGTGCCAGCAGCTTAGAGGGGGGATCTTCTAACTATGGCTACACCTTC,CASSLEGGSSNYGYTF
TRBJ1-2,-,TRBV7-9,-,TGTGCCAGCAGCCACGCGACAGGAGGCGGCTACACCTTC,CASSHATGGGYTF
TRBJ2-5,-,TRBV24-1,TRBD2,TGTGCCACCAGTGATTTCGTCCGGACTAGCGGGGGGCCTAAGACCCAGTACTTC,CATSDFVRTSGGPKTQYF